This T cell receptor beta chain appears in the sequencing data of a study of siplizumab effects on memory and regulatory T cells. Study-level results: Only a minority of proliferating CD4+ or CD8+ clones had an assignable naive or memory phenotype, with roughly 75-97% lacking one. Unstimulated subsets contained matches for only a minor fraction of alloreactive clones. Left unconfirmed was the suppressive function of proliferating Tregs from siplizumab cultures.

For this clone: The antigen remains undetermined.

Sequenced unstimulated subsets in three donor pairs: CD4+ naive, CD4+ memory, CD8+ naive, CD8+ effector memory, CD8+ TEMRA. Germline V gene lookup returns CDR1 SGHRS and CDR2 YFSETQ. The V gene lost 3 bases and the J gene lost 5 bases, with 23 bases spanning the gap. This CDR3 spans 18 amino acids. The repertoire was sequenced with immunoSEQ multiplex PCR; TCRdb's copy has only in-frame clones and lacks some. The sample records tens of thousands of clones, approximately 87% being singletons. The chain has TRBV5-1 and TRBJ2-2; TRBD1 or TRBD2 may be the D gene (5 bases each). Sequencing used memory CD4+ T cells sorted from blood. This TCR was recovered from a human donor in good health. CDR3 DNA sequence: TGCGCCAGCAGCTCGGGCAGGGACCGTGTTAAACGGACCGGGGAGCTGTTTTTT. As protein: CASSSGRDRVKRTGELFF.